Each of the 31 T cell receptor beta chains below was sequenced from the same sample in a study of T cell repertoires in cytomegalovirus infection. From the reads, TCRdb called clonotypes with MiXCR, one entry per CDR3 protein. The sample consists of fewer than 1,000,000 distinct CDR3 sequences, roughly 31% of them appearing once. Their specific antigens are unknown. Sequenced here: cultured CD8+ T cells from PBMCs, sampled from culture after CMV antigen stimulation. The receptor set was obtained from a human donor in good health (CMV status not recorded). Some clones in this sample may be carry-over from other donors' samples.

This sequence joins TRBV4-1 and TRBJ1-2; the D is unclear. Germline V CDR1 and CDR2: MGHRA, YSYEKL. V dropped 1 base and J dropped 7 bases, with 13 bases sitting between them. The CDR3 contains 14 residues. In DNA form, the CDR3 reads TGCGCCAGCAGCCAAGCCGAGGTTGAGGTTGGCTACACCTTC. As protein: CASSQAEVEVGYTF.

This clonotype was seen a handful of times. DNA of the CDR3: TGTGCCAGCAGCCCCACAGGGGGCGGTGTGAACACCGGGGAGCTGTTTTTT. Protein product: CASSPTGGGVNTGELFF. The chain employs TRBV27 and TRBJ2-2, with TRBD1 matching 9 bases. The trim removed 6 bases at V and 1 base at J, leaving 9 bases unmatched. CDR1 and CDR2 (germline): MNHEY, SMNVEV (reference sequence). The CDR3 totals 17 residues.

This clonotype was counted between two and nine times. This rearrangement joins TRBV7-9 to TRBJ1-2; unclear D gene. With 5 bases removed from V and 5 bases from J, the gap between germline ends came to 18 bases. The CDR3 totals 15 residues. Germline loops: CDR1 SEHNR, CDR2 FQNEAQ (reference sequence). CDR3 amino acids: CASSQEGTAVYGYTF. The CDR3 DNA reads as TGTGCCAGCAGCCAGGAGGGAACGGCAGTTTATGGCTACACCTTC. The whole variable domain, filled in from reference TRBV7-9 and TRBJ1-2, reads DTGVSQNPRHKITKRGQNVTFRCDPISEHNRLYWYRQTLGQGPEFLTYFQNEAQLEKSRLLSDRFSAERPKGSFSTLEIQRTEQGDSAMYLCASSQEGTAVYGYTFGSGTRLTVV.

This clonotype was counted only a few times. This chain joins TRBV4-3 and TRBJ1-5; TRBD1 is a possible D gene (5 bases). Between the trimmed V and J ends, which lost 0 bases and 4 bases, there was a span of 10 bases. The CDR3 runs 15 residues. From germline, CDR1 is LGHNA and CDR2 YSLEER. CDR3 coding DNA: TGCGCCAGCAGCCAAGATGGGGCCTTTAATCAGCCCCAGCATTTT. Amino acids: CASSQDGAFNQPQHF.

Points on this clonotype: Given a much more abundant clone one base away, this may be a read error. The V gene is TRBV7-9, the J gene TRBJ1-4; 10 nucleotides agree with TRBD1. Trimming cost V 4 bases and J 9 bases; bases outside gene matches: 8. CDR3 length: 15 residues. Germline values: CDR1 SEHNR, CDR2 FQNEAQ (reference sequence). The CDR3 region is CASSSTGGRNKKLFF. DNA for the CDR3: TGTGCCAGCAGCTCGACAGGGGGCCGAAATAAAAAACTGTTTTTT.

This clonotype came up many times. The V and J genes are TRBV12-3 or TRBV12-4 and TRBJ1-2; a weak D match, TRBD1 (6 bases). The length of the CDR3 is 14 residues. Between the trimmed V and J ends, which lost 5 bases and 6 bases, there was a span of 16 bases. The CDR3 loop reads CASSPRTAPNGYTF. CDR3 in DNA: TGTGCCAGCAGTCCGAGGACAGCTCCGAATGGCTACACCTTC.

This clonotype has a handful of counts. The gene calls are TRBV25-1 and TRBJ2-7; D might be TRBD2 (5 bases). CDR1 is MGHDK and CDR2 is SYGVNS in the germline V gene. V lost 0 bases, J lost 2 bases, and 11 bases lay in between. The CDR3 sequence is 15 residues long. CDR3 in amino acids: CASSEYGLATYEQYF. CDR3 DNA sequence: TGTGCCAGCAGTGAATACGGACTTGCTACCTACGAGCAGTACTTC.

CDR3 region: CASSFYMLTDTQYF. For the CDR3, the DNA is TGTGCCAGCAGTTTTTATATGTTGACAGATACGCAGTATTTT. The rearrangement uses TRBV12-3 or TRBV12-4 and TRBJ2-3; D gene ambiguous. Trimming pared 3 bases from V and 3 bases from J, leaving 10 bases between. CDR3 length: 14 residues.

This clonotype was seen at least ten times. V is TRBV7-9 and J is TRBJ2-1; tentative D call: TRBD1 (5 bases). V dropped 5 bases and J dropped 10 bases, with 15 bases sitting between them. Germline-derived CDR1 and CDR2 are SEHNR and FQNEAQ (reference sequence). The CDR3 has 13 amino acids. CDR3 in amino acids: CASSATTQGEQFF. The CDR3 nucleotides are TGTGCCAGCAGCGCAACAACTCAGGGAGAGCAGTTCTTC.

The gene calls are TRBV7-6 and TRBJ2-1; D ambiguous. V was pared by 1 base and J by 6 bases, with 10 bases between. Germline CDR1 reads SGHVS; CDR2 reads FNYEAQ. The CDR3 is 14 amino acids. The CDR3 region has the DNA TGTGCCAGCAGCTTAGGTCTAGGTACCAATGAGCAGTTCTTC. Residues: CASSLGLGTNEQFF.

This clonotype was seen just once. The gene calls are TRBV5-5 and TRBJ2-7, with 8 bases aligning to TRBD2. The V segment lost 3 bases and the J segment 6 bases; nucleotides outside the gene matches: 8. The CDR3 runs 14 residues. From germline, CDR1 is SGHKS and CDR2 YYEKEE (reference sequence). The CDR3 nucleotides read TGTGCCAGCAGCTCCCCGGGGGGGGGAGGCGAGCAGTACGTC. Amino acids: CASSSPGGGGEQYV.

In this sample, this clonotype turned up many times. The chain recombines TRBV28 with TRBJ1-4; D gene unclear. With 6 bases removed from V and 1 base from J, the gap between germline ends came to 12 bases. The germline V gene encodes CDR1 MDHEN and CDR2 SYDVKM. This CDR3 has 15 residues. This CDR3 is CASSLGIGTNEKLFF. As DNA, the CDR3 is TGTGCCAGCAGCTTAGGGATCGGAACTAATGAAAAACTGTTTTTT.

The chain uses TRBV7-9 and TRBJ1-5; D may be TRBD1 (6 bases). This CDR3 spans 14 amino acids. Trimming took 1 base from V and 6 from J, leaving 10 bases between them. Germline V gene sequence: CDR1 SEHNR, CDR2 FQNEAQ (reference sequence). CDR3 DNA sequence: TGTGCCAGCAGCTTAGACAGGGCCGGTCAGCCCCAGCATTTT. Translation: CASSLDRAGQPQHF.

The chain combines TRBV5-6 with TRBJ1-1; the D gene is possibly TRBD1 (5 bases). Trimming stripped 2 bases from V and 7 bases from J, with 12 bases between. This CDR3 contains 13 residues. Per germline, CDR1 SGHDT and CDR2 YYEEEE. The CDR3 spells CASSFGTANEAFF. The CDR3 region has the DNA TGTGCCAGCAGCTTCGGGACGGCGAATGAAGCTTTCTTT.

This clonotype was found a few times. The chain has TRBV3-1 and TRBJ1-1, with D perhaps TRBD1 (6 bases). CDR3 length equals 14 residues. Germline V gene data show CDR1 as LGHDT and CDR2 as YNNKEL (reference sequence). The V end was cut by 4 bases, the J end by 4 bases, with 13 bases between. CDR3 nucleotides: TGTGCCAGCAGCCTGAGGGAGGGGGGCACTGAAGCTTTCTTT. This sequence encodes CASSLREGGTEAFF.

This clonotype turned up a few times. The chain recombines TRBV5-5 with TRBJ1-1; 11 bases fit TRBD1. Losses at the gene ends were 4 bases for V and 5 bases for J; bases not matched to a gene: 10. The CDR3 spans 16 residues. The germline CDR1 and CDR2 sequences are SGHKS and YYEKEE (reference sequence). The CDR3 protein is CASSTGQGVEKTEAFF. CDR3 in DNA: TGTGCCAGCAGCACGGGACAGGGGGTGGAGAAAACTGAAGCTTTCTTT.

Comments on this clonotype: One end of the junction is discordant with germline, which a read error may explain. The chain has TRBV19 and TRBJ1-5; possible D gene TRBD1, 5 bases. The length of the CDR3 is 15 residues. Germline CDR1 is LNHDA and CDR2 is SQIVND (reference sequence). CDR3 protein: CASSIPQWGNQPRHF. For the CDR3, the DNA is TGTGCCAGTAGTATCCCCCAGTGGGGCAATCAGCCCCGGCATTTT. Combining the CDR3 with reference TRBV19 and TRBJ1-5 gives the whole variable domain DGGITQSPKYLFRKEGQNVTLSCEQNLNHDAMYWYRQDPGQGLRLIYYSQIVNDFQKGDIAEGYSVSREKKESFPLTVTSAQKNPTAFYLCASSIPQWGNQPRHFGDGTRLSIL.

J is TRBJ2-7 and V is TRBV7-9; no clear D. This CDR3 comprises 13 residues. CDR1 SEHNR and CDR2 FQNEAQ come from the germline V gene (reference sequence). V was cut by 6 bases and J by 2 bases, with 11 bases left in between. The CDR3 region is CASRRAGAYEQYF. In DNA, the CDR3 is TGTGCCAGCAGAAGAGCCGGAGCCTACGAGCAGTACTTC.

A few counts support this clonotype. The junction departs from germline at one end; a sequencing error may be responsible. This chain links TRBV4-1 with TRBJ1-2; 8 positions agree with TRBD1. The CDR3 consists of 13 residues. In germline, CDR1 is MGHRA, CDR2 YSYEKL. The CDR3 coding sequence is TGCGCCAGCAGTCAAGGACAGGGCCACGGCTACACCTTC. Translated, it gives CASSQGQGHGYTF.

The chain is built from TRBV23-1 and TRBJ2-7, with unresolved D. TRBV23-1 is known as an ORF, though its function is uncertain. Trimming removed 0 bases from V and 7 bases from J, with 13 bases in between. The CDR3 is 14 residues long. The CDR3 DNA follows: TGCGCCAGCAGTCAATCGAAGCAGGTGCGGGAGCAGTACGTC. It encodes CASSQSKQVREQYV.

J is TRBJ2-1 and V is TRBV20-1; 8 nucleotides line up with TRBD2. The CDR3 loop spans 13 amino acids. Looked up from germline, CDR1 is DFQATT and CDR2 is SNEGSKA (reference sequence). V was clipped by 5 bases and J by 4 bases; unmatched bases: 4. CDR3 DNA sequence: TGCAGTGCTGAGACTAGCGAGTACAATGAGCAGTTCTTC. Translation gives CSAETSEYNEQFF.

This clonotype was detected only a few times. The J gene is TRBJ1-1, the V gene TRBV4-3; tentative D call: TRBD1 (5 bases). V lost 0 bases and J 3 bases, leaving 14 bases between the germline ends. The CDR3 totals 16 residues. Germline V gene sequence: CDR1 LGHNA, CDR2 YSLEER. CDR3 in amino acids: CASSQDPRGGDTEAFF. CDR3 coding DNA: TGCGCCAGCAGCCAAGATCCCCGGGGCGGGGACACTGAAGCTTTCTTT.

The V call is TRBV5-4, the J call TRBJ2-7; unclear D gene. Germline assignment: CDR1 SGHNT and CDR2 YYREEE (reference sequence). V was cut by 4 bases and J by 3 bases, with 11 bases left in between. CDR3 length equals 13 residues. CDR3 in amino acids: CASSVDTDYEQYF. The CDR3 region has the DNA TGTGCCAGCAGCGTCGACACGGACTACGAGCAGTACTTC. Looking up the rest from reference TRBV5-4 and TRBJ2-7 gives the full variable domain: ETGVTQSPTHLIKTRGQQVTLRCSSQSGHNTVSWYQQALGQGPQFIFQYYREEENGRGNFPPRFSGLQFPNYSSELNVNALELDDSALYLCASSVDTDYEQYFGPGTRLTVT.

CDR3 sequence: CASSLVPRGPYTDTQYF. The DNA for the CDR3 is TGTGCCAGCAGCCTCGTACCCAGGGGGCCCTACACAGATACGCAGTATTTT. V usage is TRBV7-9 and J usage is TRBJ2-3; 8 bases fit TRBD1. The CDR3 spans 17 residues. V lost 5 bases, J lost 2 bases, and 12 bases stayed unmatched. Germline CDR1 SEHNR, CDR2 FQNEAQ (reference sequence).

The chain carries TRBV19 and TRBJ2-3; 7 nucleotides agree with TRBD1. Looked up from germline, CDR1 is LNHDA and CDR2 is SQIVND (reference sequence). V was clipped by 4 bases and J by 0 bases; unmatched bases: 4. The CDR3 loop spans 15 amino acids. The CDR3 sequence is CASSTGQFSTDTQYF. CDR3 coding DNA: TGTGCCAGTAGTACGGGACAGTTCAGCACAGATACGCAGTATTTT.

This clonotype was recorded a few times. The chain joins TRBV15 to TRBJ2-5, with 8 bases lining up with TRBD2. J gave up 1 base and V 3 bases, and 1 base lay outside the gene matches. This CDR3 comprises 14 residues. The germline V gene has CDR1 LNHNV and CDR2 YYDKDF (reference sequence). For the CDR3, the DNA is TGTGCCACCAGCAGCGGGACTAGCCAAGAGACCCAGTACTTC. It encodes CATSSGTSQETQYF.

The rearrangement joins TRBV6-5 to TRBJ2-7; TRBD1 aligns across 9 bases. The junction had 8 bases not matched to a gene; V was cut back by 2 bases and J by 9 bases. The CDR3 spans 14 residues. Germline V gene lookup returns CDR1 MNHEY and CDR2 SVGAGI. The CDR3 spells CASSYGNPGQGQYF. DNA of the CDR3: TGTGCCAGCAGTTACGGTAATCCGGGACAGGGGCAGTACTTC.

This clonotype was picked up many times. The J gene is TRBJ2-7, the V gene TRBV7-9, with D tentatively TRBD2 (6 bases). CDR3 length equals 14 residues. Germline loops: CDR1 SEHNR, CDR2 FQNEAQ (reference sequence). V dropped 4 bases and J dropped 4 bases, with 14 bases sitting between them. The CDR3 DNA follows: TGTGCCAGCAGCTCGCGGGACTTTGCGTACGAGCAGTACTTC. This gives the protein CASSSRDFAYEQYF.

This clonotype was picked up a small number of times. The chain combines TRBV2 with TRBJ1-4; 8 nucleotides agree with TRBD1. Unmatched junction bases numbered 15, after V lost 1 base and J lost 8 bases. The CDR3 has 18 residues. Germline CDR1 and CDR2: SNHLY and FYNNEI. The CDR3 protein is CASSEERIAGQAAEKLFF. The CDR3 nucleotides are TGTGCCAGCAGTGAAGAAAGGATTGCGGGACAGGCGGCAGAAAAACTGTTTTTT.

The rearrangement links TRBV7-3 to TRBJ2-3, with no clear D. The CDR3 consists of 16 residues. CDR1 is SGHTA, CDR2 FQGTGA, per germline. V dropped 0 bases and J dropped 2 bases, with 12 bases sitting between them. CDR3 DNA: TGTGCCAGCAGCTTAACGATTCTATCGCCCACAGATACGCAGTATTTT. Translation: CASSLTILSPTDTQYF.

The genes are TRBV5-6 and TRBJ2-1, with D possibly being TRBD1 or TRBD2 (7 bases each). The germline gives CDR1 SGHDT, CDR2 YYEEEE. The CDR3 covers 18 residues. Trimming stripped 3 bases from V and 4 bases from J, with 23 bases between. CDR3 residues: CASSSGGAGGDAYNEQFF. The DNA for the CDR3 is TGTGCCAGCAGCTCGGGAGGCGCAGGGGGTGATGCTTACAATGAGCAGTTCTTC.